One and the same sample provided the 22 T cell receptor beta chains below, sequenced in a study of T cells in localized non-small cell lung cancer. Sequenced by immunoSEQ multiplex PCR; TCRdb stores in-frame clones only, minus some. Of 53,000 or so clones in the sample, approximately 91% were seen once. This material consisted of peripheral blood, taken before any cancer treatment. Every receptor here comes from a man aged 40 to 75 with stage I lung adenocarcinoma.

This clone was picked up one time. V is TRBV11-3 and J is TRBJ2-3, with D unclear. The V end lost 1 base, the J end lost 6 bases, and 5 bases lay between the germline ends. In germline, CDR1 is SGHNT, CDR2 YENEEA. There are 12 residues in the CDR3. CDR3: CASSLGQDTQYF. The CDR3 coding sequence is TGTGCCAGCAGCTTAGGCCAGGATACGCAGTATTTT.

There are a few counts of this clone. The rearrangement uses TRBV7-3 and TRBJ2-3, with D possibly matching TRBD1 (5 bases). CDR1 and CDR2 (germline): SGHTA, FQGTGA. With 8 bases removed from V and 6 bases from J, the gap between germline ends came to 15 bases. The CDR3 covers 13 residues. The DNA of the CDR3 is TGTGCCAGCGTACTTGGGCCAGGGGATACGCAGTATTTT. It is translated as CASVLGPGDTQYF.

This sequence joins TRBV6-1 and TRBJ2-5, with D perhaps matching TRBD1 (6 bases). This CDR3 has 13 amino acids. The germline V gene has CDR1 MNHNS and CDR2 SASEGT. V was trimmed by 1 base and J by 8 bases, leaving 11 bases between them. CDR3 bases: TGTGCCAGCAGTGAAGATGGGACACTAACCCAGTACTTC. Protein sequence: CASSEDGTLTQYF.

The chain couples TRBV6-1 to TRBJ1-1; D is possibly TRBD1 (5 bases). Germline V lookup: CDR1 MNHNS, CDR2 SASEGT. This CDR3 has 13 amino acids. Trimming pared 3 bases from V and 4 bases from J, leaving 9 bases between. The DNA for the CDR3 is TGTGCCAGCAGTGACAGGGAGAGCACTGAAGCTTTCTTT. Protein product: CASSDRESTEAFF.

CDR3 protein: CASSLVIHETQYF. Here the CDR3 DNA reads TGTGCCAGCAGCTTAGTTATCCATGAGACCCAGTACTTC. This chain links TRBV11-2 with TRBJ2-5; D is unresolved. Germline V gene sequence: CDR1 SGHAT, CDR2 FQNNGV. This CDR3 spans 13 amino acids. The V gene lost 1 base and the J gene lost 5 bases, with 8 bases spanning the gap.

This rearrangement joins TRBV6-1 to TRBJ2-5, with D perhaps TRBD2 (6 bases). The DNA end favors TRBJ2-7, so the J call may be wrong. CDR1 is MNHNS and CDR2 is SASEGT in the germline V gene. CDR3 length: 14 residues. The CDR3 nucleotides are TGTGCCAGCAGTGAGTTGGGGGGCTCCTACGAGCAGTACTTC. Amino acid sequence: CASSELGGSYEQYF.

CDR3 sequence (DNA): TGTGCCAGCAGCCAATCAGGACTAGCGGGAGGAAAGACCCAGTACTTC. This sequence encodes CASSQSGLAGGKTQYF. The chain recombines TRBV7-9 with TRBJ2-5; 14 nucleotides agree with TRBD2. J gave up 6 bases and V 5 bases, and 8 bases lay outside the gene matches. This CDR3 is built from 16 residues. Germline lookup yields CDR1 SEHNR and CDR2 FQNEAQ (reference sequence).

This clone was seen a few times. The V gene is TRBV5-6, the J gene TRBJ2-7, with a possible D match to TRBD2 (5 bases). Germline V lookup: CDR1 SGHDT, CDR2 YYEEEE. The CDR3 totals 13 residues. V was pared by 8 bases and J by 4 bases, with 16 bases between. The DNA of the CDR3 is TGTGCCAGTGAAAGCGGAGCTTCTTACGAGCAGTACTTC. It yields the protein CASESGASYEQYF.

The rearrangement links TRBV29-1 to TRBJ2-7; the match to TRBD1 covers 7 bases. The CDR3 contains 12 residues. V gave up 3 bases and J gave up 3 bases; unmatched junction bases: 2. In germline, CDR1 is SQVTM, CDR2 ANQGSEA. The CDR3 loop reads CSVEGQNYEQYF. The CDR3 coding sequence is TGCAGCGTTGAGGGACAGAACTACGAGCAGTACTTC.

The J gene is TRBJ2-1, the V gene TRBV4-1; D is possibly TRBD1 or TRBD2 (5 bases each). The germline gives CDR1 MGHRA, CDR2 YSYEKL. The V end was cut by 3 bases, the J end by 3 bases, with 33 bases between. This CDR3 is 22 amino acids long. The CDR3 DNA is TGCGCCAGCAGCCAGGGGACGGTGGCTGGGTGGCGGGCTGGGGCGGGCTACAATGAGCAGTTCTTC. Translating gives CASSQGTVAGWRAGAGYNEQFF.

V usage is TRBV7-9 and J usage is TRBJ2-5; TRBD1 might be the D (6 bases). This CDR3 contains 14 residues. Trimming stripped 0 bases from V and 5 bases from J, with 10 bases between. Germline-derived CDR1 and CDR2 are SEHNR and FQNEAQ (reference sequence). The CDR3 region is CASSLAGTRETQYF. The DNA of the CDR3 is TGTGCCAGCAGCTTAGCAGGGACACGGGAGACCCAGTACTTC. Full variable domain (missing parts from reference TRBV7-9 and TRBJ2-5): DTGVSQNPRHKITKRGQNVTFRCDPISEHNRLYWYRQTLGQGPEFLTYFQNEAQLEKSRLLSDRFSAERPKGSFSTLEIQRTEQGDSAMYLCASSLAGTRETQYFGPGTRLLVL.

V usage is TRBV29-1 and J usage is TRBJ2-1; D perhaps matches TRBD2 (5 bases). This CDR3 spans 15 amino acids. V shed 4 bases and J shed 0 bases, with 13 bases lying between them. The V gene's germline CDR1 is SQVTM and CDR2 ANQGSEA. The CDR3 is CSVVEAGRSYNEQFF. For the CDR3, the DNA is TGCAGCGTTGTGGAGGCGGGTCGCTCCTACAATGAGCAGTTCTTC.

The chain has TRBV9 and TRBJ2-2; no clear D gene. Trimming removed 0 bases at V and 5 bases at J, with 17 bases between. Germline loops: CDR1 SGDLS, CDR2 YYNGEE. The CDR3 extends over 17 amino acids. The CDR3 spells CASSVGGDSVGTGELFF. CDR3 DNA: TGTGCCAGCAGCGTAGGTGGTGACTCCGTGGGAACCGGGGAGCTGTTTTTT.

The sample holds a few counts of this clone. The V gene is TRBV12-1, the J gene TRBJ2-1. TRBV12-1 is tagged as a pseudogene. This CDR3 region has 11 residues. The CDR3 is CASSKSMEQFF. The DNA for the CDR3 is TGTGCCAGCAGCAAATCGATGGAGCAGTTCTTC.

The J gene is TRBJ2-3, the V gene TRBV5-4; 8 bases agree with TRBD2. Looked up from germline, CDR1 is SGHNT and CDR2 is YYREEE (reference sequence). With 1 base clipped from V and 2 bases from J, the junction kept 3 bases outside the gene matches. The CDR3 sequence is 15 residues long. The CDR3 here is CASSLTSGNTDTQYF. Here the CDR3 DNA reads TGTGCCAGCAGCTTGACTAGCGGTAACACAGATACGCAGTATTTT.

V is TRBV7-2 and J is TRBJ2-1, with TRBD2 identical over 12 bases. In germline, CDR1 is SGHTA, CDR2 FQGNSA. The CDR3 is made up of 14 amino acids. Trimming removed 3 bases from V and 8 bases from J; junction bases left unmatched: 2. CDR3 DNA sequence: TGTGCCAGCAGCTTGACTAGCGGGAGTCATGAGCAGTTCTTC. Translated: CASSLTSGSHEQFF.

This sequence joins TRBV2 and TRBJ2-7, with D tentatively TRBD1 or TRBD2 (7 bases each). Germline lookup yields CDR1 SNHLY and CDR2 FYNNEI. The CDR3 has 14 amino acids. V gave up 6 bases and J gave up 2 bases, with 14 bases separating them. The CDR3: CASSRGDSAYEQYF. In nucleotides, the CDR3 is TGTGCCAGCAGCCGGGGGGACAGTGCCTACGAGCAGTACTTC.

The V call is TRBV5-6, the J call TRBJ1-4; D is unresolved. Between the trimmed V and J ends, which lost 4 bases and 7 bases, there was a span of 20 bases. Germline loops: CDR1 SGHDT, CDR2 YYEEEE. This CDR3 is 16 amino acids long. The CDR3 sequence is CASSKRPPLSGEKLFF. The CDR3 region has the DNA TGTGCCAGCAGCAAGAGACCGCCCTTATCGGGTGAAAAACTGTTTTTT. Based on the CDR3 plus reference TRBV5-6 and TRBJ1-4, the full variable domain is DAGVTQSPTHLIKTRGQQVTLRCSPKSGHDTVSWYQQALGQGPQFIFQYYEEEERQRGNFPDRFSGHQFPNYSSELNVNALLLGDSALYLCASSKRPPLSGEKLFFGSGTQLSVL.

This clone was counted a few times. The chain joins TRBV11-2 to TRBJ1-4; D might be TRBD1 (5 bases). This CDR3 contains 17 residues. V lost 5 bases, J lost 2 bases, and 18 bases lay in between. The V gene's germline CDR1 is SGHAT and CDR2 FQNNGV. The CDR3 reads CASSHRRGEGTNEKLFF. The CDR3 nucleotides are TGTGCCAGCAGCCACAGGCGGGGGGAGGGGACTAATGAAAAACTGTTTTTT.

V and J are TRBV4-3 and TRBJ1-2, with 9 bases fitting TRBD1. CDR3 size: 18 residues. The V gene end was trimmed by 0 bases and the J gene end by 0 bases; junction bases not matched to a gene: 8. Germline loops: CDR1 LGHNA, CDR2 YSLEER. CDR3: CASSQELDRGYANYGYTF. For the CDR3, the DNA is TGCGCCAGCAGCCAAGAATTGGACAGGGGCTATGCTAACTATGGCTACACCTTC.

This clone showed up just once. J is TRBJ1-2 and V is TRBV7-8; D gene unclear. CDR3 size: 14 residues. Germline V lookup: CDR1 SGHVS, CDR2 FQNEAQ. V was clipped by 5 bases and J by 7 bases, with 17 bases between them. The CDR3 region is CASSPRLWGGGYTF. The CDR3 bases are TGTGCCAGCAGCCCGAGGTTATGGGGAGGTGGCTACACCTTC.

The chain uses TRBV28 and TRBJ1-2; 10 nucleotides line up with TRBD1. This CDR3 has 17 residues. Germline V lookup: CDR1 MDHEN, CDR2 SYDVKM. Trimming cost V 6 bases and J 1 base; bases outside gene matches: 11. The CDR3 loop is CASSSGTGEVGNYGYTF. The CDR3 nucleotides are TGTGCCAGCAGCTCCGGGACAGGGGAGGTAGGTAACTATGGCTACACCTTC.